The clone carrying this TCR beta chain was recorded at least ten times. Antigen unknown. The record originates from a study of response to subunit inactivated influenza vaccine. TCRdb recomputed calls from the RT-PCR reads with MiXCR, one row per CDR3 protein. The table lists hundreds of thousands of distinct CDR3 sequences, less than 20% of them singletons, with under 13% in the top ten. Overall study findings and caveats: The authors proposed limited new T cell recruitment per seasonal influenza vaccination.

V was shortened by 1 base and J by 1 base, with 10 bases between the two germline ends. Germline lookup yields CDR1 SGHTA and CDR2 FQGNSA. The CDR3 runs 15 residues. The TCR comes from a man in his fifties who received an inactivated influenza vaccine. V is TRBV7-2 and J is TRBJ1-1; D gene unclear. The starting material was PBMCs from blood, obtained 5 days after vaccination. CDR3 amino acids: CASSLDRLENTEAFF. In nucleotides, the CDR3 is TGTGCCAGCAGCTTAGACCGACTAGAGAACACTGAAGCTTTCTTT.